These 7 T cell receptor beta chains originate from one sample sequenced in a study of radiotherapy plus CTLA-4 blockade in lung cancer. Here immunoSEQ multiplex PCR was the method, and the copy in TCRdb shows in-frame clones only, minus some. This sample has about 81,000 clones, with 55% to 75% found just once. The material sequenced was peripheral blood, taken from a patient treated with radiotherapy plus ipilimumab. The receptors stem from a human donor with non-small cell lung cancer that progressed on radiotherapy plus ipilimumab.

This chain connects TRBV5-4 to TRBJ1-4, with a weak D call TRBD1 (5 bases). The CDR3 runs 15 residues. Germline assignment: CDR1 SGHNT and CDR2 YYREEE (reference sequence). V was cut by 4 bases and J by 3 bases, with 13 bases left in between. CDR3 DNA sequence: TGTGCCAGCAGCCCCGACGGGGGGGCTAATGAAAAACTGTTTTTT. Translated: CASSPDGGANEKLFF.

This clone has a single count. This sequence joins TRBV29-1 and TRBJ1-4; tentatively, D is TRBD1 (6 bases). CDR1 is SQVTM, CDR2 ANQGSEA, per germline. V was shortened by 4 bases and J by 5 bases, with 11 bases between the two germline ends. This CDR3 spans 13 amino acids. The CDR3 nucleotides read TGCAGCGTTGCCGGACAGCGGAATGAAAAACTGTTTTTT. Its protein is CSVAGQRNEKLFF.

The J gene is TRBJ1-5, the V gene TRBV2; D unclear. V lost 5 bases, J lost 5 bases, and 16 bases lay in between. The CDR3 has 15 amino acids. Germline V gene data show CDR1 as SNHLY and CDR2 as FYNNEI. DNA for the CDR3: TGTGCCAGCAGTACTCGGCCCGGAACCGATCAGCCCCAGCATTTT. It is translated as CASSTRPGTDQPQHF.

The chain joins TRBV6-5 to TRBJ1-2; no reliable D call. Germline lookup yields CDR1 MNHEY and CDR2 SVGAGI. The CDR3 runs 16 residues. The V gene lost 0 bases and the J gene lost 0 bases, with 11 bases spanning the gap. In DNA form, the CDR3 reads TGTGCCAGCAGTTACTCAGGAAGCGTCACTAACTATGGCTACACCTTC. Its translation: CASSYSGSVTNYGYTF.

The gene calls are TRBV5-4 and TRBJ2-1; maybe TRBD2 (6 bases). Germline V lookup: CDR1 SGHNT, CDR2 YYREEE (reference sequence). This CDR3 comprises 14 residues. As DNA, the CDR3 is TGTGCGACCCTCAGGGCTAGCGAGAACAATGAGCAGTTCTTC. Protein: CATLRASENNEQFF.

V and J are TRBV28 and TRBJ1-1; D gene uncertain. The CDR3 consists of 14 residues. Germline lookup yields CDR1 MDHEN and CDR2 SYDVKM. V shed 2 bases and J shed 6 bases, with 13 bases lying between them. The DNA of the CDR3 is TGTGCCAGCAGTTTACCCCGGTACGTAGCTGAAGCTTTCTTT. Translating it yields CASSLPRYVAEAFF.

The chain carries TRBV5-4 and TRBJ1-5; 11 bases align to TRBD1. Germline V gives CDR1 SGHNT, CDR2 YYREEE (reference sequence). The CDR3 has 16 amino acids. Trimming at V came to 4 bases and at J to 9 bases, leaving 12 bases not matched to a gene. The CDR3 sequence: CASSAGQGARWGPQHF. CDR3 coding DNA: TGTGCCAGCAGCGCCGGACAGGGGGCTCGGTGGGGGCCCCAGCATTTT.